This TCR beta chain was documented in a study of blood T cell repertoires in COVID-19. There are 14 residues in the CDR3. Per the germline V gene, CDR1 is SEHNR and CDR2 is FQNEAQ (reference sequence). V shed 8 bases and J shed 2 bases, with 14 bases lying between them. Assay used: immunoSEQ multiplex PCR; TCRdb lists only in-frame clones, some missing. Altogether 250,000 to 350,000 clones are present, 85% to 90% being singletons, with the ten largest covering roughly 12%. Sequences were obtained from peripheral blood. The chain links TRBV7-9 to TRBJ2-3, with D perhaps matching TRBD2 (5 bases). The clonotype was recovered from a woman younger than 45 with COVID-19, enrolled during active disease. CDR3 amino acids: CASGLAADTDTQYF. Written as DNA, the CDR3 is TGTGCCAGCGGACTGGCCGCTGACACAGATACGCAGTATTTT.